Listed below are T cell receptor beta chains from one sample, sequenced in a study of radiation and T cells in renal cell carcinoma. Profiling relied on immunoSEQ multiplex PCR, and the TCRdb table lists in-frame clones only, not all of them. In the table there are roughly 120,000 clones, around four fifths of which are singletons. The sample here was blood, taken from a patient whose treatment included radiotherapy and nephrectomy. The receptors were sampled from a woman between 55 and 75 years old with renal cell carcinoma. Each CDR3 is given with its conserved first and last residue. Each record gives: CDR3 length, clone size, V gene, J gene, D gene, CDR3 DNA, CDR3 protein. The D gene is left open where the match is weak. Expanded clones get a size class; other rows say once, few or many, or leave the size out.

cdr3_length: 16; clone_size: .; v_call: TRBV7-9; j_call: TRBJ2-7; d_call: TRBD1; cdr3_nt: TGTGCCAGCAGCTTAGATCCCGGGACAGGGAAATACGAGCAGTACTTC; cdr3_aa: CASSLDPGTGKYEQYF
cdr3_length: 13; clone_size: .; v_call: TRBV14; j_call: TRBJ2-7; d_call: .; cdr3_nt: TGTGCCAGCAGCCAAGTGCCACCCTACGAGCAGTACTTC; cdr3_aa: CASSQVPPYEQYF
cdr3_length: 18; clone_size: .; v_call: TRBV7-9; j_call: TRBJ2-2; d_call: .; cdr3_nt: TGTGCCAGCAGCTTAAGATCCGTAGCGAAGGGAGGCACCGGGGAGCTGTTTTTT; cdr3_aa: CASSLRSVAKGGTGELFF
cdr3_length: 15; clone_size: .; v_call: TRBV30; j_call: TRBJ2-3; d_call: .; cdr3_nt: TGTGCCTGGAGTACCGGTGCAGGGTCCACAGATACGCAGTATTTT; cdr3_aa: CAWSTGAGSTDTQYF
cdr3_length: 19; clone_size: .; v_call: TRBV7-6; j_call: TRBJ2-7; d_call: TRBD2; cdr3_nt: TGTGCCAGCAGCTTATTTGAGCCGGGACTAGCGGGGAAGCCGGGGGAGCAGTACTTC; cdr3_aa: CASSLFEPGLAGKPGEQYF
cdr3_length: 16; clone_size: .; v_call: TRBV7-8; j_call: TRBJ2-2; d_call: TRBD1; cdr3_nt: TGTGCCAGCAGCTTATCCGGGACAGCGAACACCGGGGAGCTGTTTTTT; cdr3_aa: CASSLSGTANTGELFF
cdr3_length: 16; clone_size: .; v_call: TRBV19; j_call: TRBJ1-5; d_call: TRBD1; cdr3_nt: TGTGCCAGTAGTTTAAACAGGGGTTATAGCAATCAGCCCCAGCATTTT; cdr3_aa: CASSLNRGYSNQPQHF
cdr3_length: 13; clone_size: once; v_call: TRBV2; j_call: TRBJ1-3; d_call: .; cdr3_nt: TGTGCCAGCAGTGGGATCTCTGGAAACACCATATATTTT; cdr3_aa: CASSGISGNTIYF
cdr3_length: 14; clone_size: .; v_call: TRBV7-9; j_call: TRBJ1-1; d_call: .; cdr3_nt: TGTGCCAGCAGCTTAGCCGCAGGTTACACTGAAGCTTTCTTT; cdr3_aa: CASSLAAGYTEAFF
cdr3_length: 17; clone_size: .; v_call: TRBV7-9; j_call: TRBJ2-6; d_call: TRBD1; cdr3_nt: TGTGCCAGCAGCTGGACAGGGAATGAGAAGGGGGCCAACGTCCTGACTTTC; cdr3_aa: CASSWTGNEKGANVLTF
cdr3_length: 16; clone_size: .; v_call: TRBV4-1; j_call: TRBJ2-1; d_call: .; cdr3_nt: TGCGCCAGCAGCCAAGATGATCCGGGACTCCTATACGAGCAGTTCTTC; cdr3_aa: CASSQDDPGLLYEQFF
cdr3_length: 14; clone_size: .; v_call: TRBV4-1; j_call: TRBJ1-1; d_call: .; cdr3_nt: TGCGCCAGCAGCCAAGATCAGGGGACCACTGAAGCTTTCTTT; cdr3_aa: CASSQDQGTTEAFF
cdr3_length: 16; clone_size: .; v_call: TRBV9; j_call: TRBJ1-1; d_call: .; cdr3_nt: TGTGCCAGCAGCGCCCCTTCAGGTAATCTGTACACTGAAGCTTTCTTT; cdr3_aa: CASSAPSGNLYTEAFF
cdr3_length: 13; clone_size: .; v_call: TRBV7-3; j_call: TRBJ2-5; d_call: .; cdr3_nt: TGTGCCAGCAGCTTCGGGGGGCCGGAGACCCAGTACTTC; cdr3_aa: CASSFGGPETQYF
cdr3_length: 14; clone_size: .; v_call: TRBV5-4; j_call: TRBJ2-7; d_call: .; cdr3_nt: TGTGCCAGCAGCTACGCGGGAACCTCCTACGAGCAGTACTTC; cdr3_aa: CASSYAGTSYEQYF
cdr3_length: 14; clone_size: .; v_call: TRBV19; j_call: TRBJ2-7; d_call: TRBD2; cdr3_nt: TGTGCCAGTAGTCGACTAGCGGGGGATCTAGCGCAGTACTTC; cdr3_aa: CASSRLAGDLAQYF
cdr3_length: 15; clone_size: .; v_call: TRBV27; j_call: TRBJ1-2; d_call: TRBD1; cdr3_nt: TGTGCCAGCAGTCCTGGGACAGGGCTACGCTATGGCTACACCTTC; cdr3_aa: CASSPGTGLRYGYTF
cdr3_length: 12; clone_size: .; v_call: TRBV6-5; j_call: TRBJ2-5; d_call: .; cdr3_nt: TGTGCCAGCGCAGGGACCCAAGAGACCCAGTACTTC; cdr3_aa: CASAGTQETQYF
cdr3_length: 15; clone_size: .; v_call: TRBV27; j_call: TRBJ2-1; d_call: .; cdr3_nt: TGTGCCAGCAGTTTAAGCAGATCCTCCTACAATGAGCAGTTCTTC; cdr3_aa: CASSLSRSSYNEQFF
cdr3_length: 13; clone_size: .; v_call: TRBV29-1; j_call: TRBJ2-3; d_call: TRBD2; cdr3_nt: TGCAGCGGGGTGACTAGCGGCACAGATACGCAGTATTTT; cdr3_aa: CSGVTSGTDTQYF
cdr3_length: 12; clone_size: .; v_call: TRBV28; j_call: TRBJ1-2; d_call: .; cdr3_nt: TGTGCCTCCAATGTGGGTAACTATGGCTACACCTTC; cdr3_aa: CASNVGNYGYTF
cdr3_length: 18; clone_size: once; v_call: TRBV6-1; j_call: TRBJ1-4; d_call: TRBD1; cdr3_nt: TGTGCCAGCAGTGCTACCGGGACAGTCAAGGCAACTAATGAAAAACTGTTTTTT; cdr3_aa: CASSATGTVKATNEKLFF
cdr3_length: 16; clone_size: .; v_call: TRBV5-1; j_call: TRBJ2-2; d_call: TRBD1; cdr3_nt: TGCGCCAGCAGCACCCGGGACAGGGGACGTCCCGGGGAGCTGTTTTTT; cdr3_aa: CASSTRDRGRPGELFF
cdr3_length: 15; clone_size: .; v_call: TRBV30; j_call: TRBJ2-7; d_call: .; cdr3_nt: TGTGCCTGGAGTATCAGGGACCGTCTCGTGGGCGAGCAGTACTTC; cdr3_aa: CAWSIRDRLVGEQYF
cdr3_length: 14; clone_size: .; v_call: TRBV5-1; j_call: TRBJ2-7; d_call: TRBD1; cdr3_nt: TGCGCCAGCAGCGTGGGACAGCCAACCTACGAGCAGTACTTC; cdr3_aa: CASSVGQPTYEQYF
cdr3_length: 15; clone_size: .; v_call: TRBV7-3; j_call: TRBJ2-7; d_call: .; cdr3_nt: TGTGCCAGCAGCTTAACCCGGGCCGGGGCCTACGAGCAGTACTTC; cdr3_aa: CASSLTRAGAYEQYF
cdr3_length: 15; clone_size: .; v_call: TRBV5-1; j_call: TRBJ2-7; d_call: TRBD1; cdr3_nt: TGCGCCAGCAGCCTGCAAACAGGGGGTACCTACGAGCAGTACTTC; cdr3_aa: CASSLQTGGTYEQYF
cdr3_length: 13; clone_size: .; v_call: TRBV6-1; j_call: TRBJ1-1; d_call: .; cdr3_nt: TGTGCCAGCAGTCTTTACCGGGACCGCGAAGCTTTCTTT; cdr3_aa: CASSLYRDREAFF